This T cell receptor (beta chain) originates from a study of blood T cell repertoires in COVID-19. Study-level background: COVID-19 samples from acute and convalescent phases originated in the United States, Italy and Spain. T cells, B-cell-depleted T cells, or PBMCs provided the cDNA or gDNA that served as material.

Study processing details: Researchers report that nucleated cell counts were estimated from reference gene primer amplification. Libraries were prepared by immunoSEQ multiplex PCR; TCRdb keeps only in-frame clonotypes and omits some of them. V, J and clone size reflect that table, while D and trimming were determined from the DNA. The sample lists around 300,000 clones, roughly 88% occurring once. Trimming removed 3 bases from V and 2 bases from J, with 7 bases in between. CDR1 and CDR2 from the germline V gene are KGHSH and LQKENI. The CDR3 consists of 13 residues. Comment on this clone: Other DNA sequences of this sample code for an identical CDR3.

The sample comprised peripheral blood. This receptor was identified in a woman between 45 and 65 years old with active or convalescent COVID-19. The rearrangement uses TRBV18 and TRBJ2-5; possibly TRBD1 for D (5 bases). Here the CDR3 reads CASSPGLQETQYF. For the CDR3, the DNA is TGTGCCAGCTCACCGGGGCTGCAAGAGACCCAGTACTTC.